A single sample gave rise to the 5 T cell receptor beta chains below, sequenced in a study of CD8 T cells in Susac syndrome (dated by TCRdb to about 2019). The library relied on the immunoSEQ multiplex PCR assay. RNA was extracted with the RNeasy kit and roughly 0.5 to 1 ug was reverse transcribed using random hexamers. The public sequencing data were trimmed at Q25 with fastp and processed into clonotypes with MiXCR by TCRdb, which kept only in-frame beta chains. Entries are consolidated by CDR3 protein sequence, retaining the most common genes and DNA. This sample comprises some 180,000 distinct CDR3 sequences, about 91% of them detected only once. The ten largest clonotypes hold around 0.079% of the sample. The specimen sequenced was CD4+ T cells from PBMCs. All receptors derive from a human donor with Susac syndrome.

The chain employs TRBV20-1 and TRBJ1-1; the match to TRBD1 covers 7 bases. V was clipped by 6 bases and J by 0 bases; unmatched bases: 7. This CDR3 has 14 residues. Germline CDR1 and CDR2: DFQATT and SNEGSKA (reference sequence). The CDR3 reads CSARDSFMNTEAFF. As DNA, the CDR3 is TGCAGTGCCAGGGACAGCTTCATGAACACTGAAGCTTTCTTT.

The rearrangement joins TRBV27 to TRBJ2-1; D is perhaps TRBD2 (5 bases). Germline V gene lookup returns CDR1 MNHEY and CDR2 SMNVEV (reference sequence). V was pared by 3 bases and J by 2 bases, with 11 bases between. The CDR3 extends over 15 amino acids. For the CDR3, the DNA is TGTGCCAGCAGTTTTGAGGGAAGGACCTACAATGAGCAGTTCTTC. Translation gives CASSFEGRTYNEQFF.

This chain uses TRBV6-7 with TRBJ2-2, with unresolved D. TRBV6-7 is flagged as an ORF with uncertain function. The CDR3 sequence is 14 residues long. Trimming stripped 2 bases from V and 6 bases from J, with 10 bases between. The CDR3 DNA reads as TGTGCCAGCAGTTACCGAATTACCCCCGGGGAGCTGTTTTTT. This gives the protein CASSYRITPGELFF.

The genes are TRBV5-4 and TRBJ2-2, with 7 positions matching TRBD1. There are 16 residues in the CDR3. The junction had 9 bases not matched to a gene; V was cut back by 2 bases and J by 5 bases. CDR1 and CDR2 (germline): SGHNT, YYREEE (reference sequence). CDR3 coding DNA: TGTGCCAGCAGCTTTGACAGGGCCCGGTGGACCGGGGAGCTGTTTTTT. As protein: CASSFDRARWTGELFF. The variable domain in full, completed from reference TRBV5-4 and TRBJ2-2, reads ETGVTQSPTHLIKTRGQQVTLRCSSQSGHNTVSWYQQALGQGPQFIFQYYREEENGRGNFPPRFSGLQFPNYSSELNVNALELDDSALYLCASSFDRARWTGELFFGEGSRLTVL.

CDR3 in DNA: TGCGCCAGCAGTGAGCGACCGGGACGGGGGGGCCGTGGGTCCGGGGAGCTGTTTTTT. This translates into CASSERPGRGGRGSGELFF. J is TRBJ2-2 and V is TRBV10-2, with 8 bases fitting TRBD2. This CDR3 comprises 19 residues. In germline, CDR1 is WSHSY, CDR2 SAAADI. J was trimmed by 6 bases and V by 2 bases; bases with no gene match: 17.